These T cell receptor beta chains were read from a single sample in a study of CD8+ T cells in alopecia areata. The method was immunoSEQ multiplex PCR; TCRdb's version includes in-frame clones alone and lacks a portion of them. Of about 250,000 clones listed, about 62% are singletons. The sample in question was CD4+ T cells sorted from blood, obtained between weeks 51 and 54, from a patient treated with tofacitinib. Receptors were obtained from a human donor with alopecia areata. The CDR3 runs from the conserved cysteine through the conserved F or W. A D gene is named only where the DNA matches it firmly. The size of a clone is reported for some rows only, either as once, few or many, or as a class for expanded clones.

13	NA	TRBJ2-7	TRBV5-1	NA	TGCGCCAGCAGCTGGACAGTTTCCTACGAGCAGTACTTC	CASSWTVSYEQYF
13	few	TRBJ1-4	TRBV14	NA	TGTGCCAGCAGCCACGGACGAAATGAAAAACTGTTTTTT	CASSHGRNEKLFF
14	NA	TRBJ2-7	TRBV30	NA	TGTGCCTGGGAGGCGGGGCAGGGAGCCTACGAGCAGTACTTC	CAWEAGQGAYEQYF
13	NA	TRBJ2-7	TRBV30	NA	TGTGCCTGGAGACAGGTAGAGAGGTGGGAGCAGTACTTC	CAWRQVERWEQYF
15	NA	TRBJ2-3	TRBV30	TRBD2	TGTGCCTGGAGTGTACCAACGGGGGGGACAGATACGCAGTATTTT	CAWSVPTGGTDTQYF
15	NA	TRBJ2-6	TRBV5-4	TRBD1	TGTGCCAGCAGCCCGACAGGGTCTGGGGCCAACGTCCTGACTTTC	CASSPTGSGANVLTF
16	NA	TRBJ2-7	TRBV5-1	NA	TGCGCCAGCAGCGAGCAACCCTGGGAACAGGGTTACGAGCAGTACTTC	CASSEQPWEQGYEQYF
13	NA	TRBJ1-2	TRBV30	NA	TGTGCCTGGAGTGGAGGGTCGGGCTATGGCTACACCTTC	CAWSGGSGYGYTF
12	NA	TRBJ1-1	TRBV25-1	NA	TGTGCCAGCAGTTTGGGGTCGAGTTTAGCTTTCTTT	CASSLGSSLAFF
13	NA	TRBJ2-1	TRBV6-5	NA	TGTGCCAGCAGTCCCGGGGGGCCGGGTGAGCAGTTCTTC	CASSPGGPGEQFF
14	few	TRBJ2-5	TRBV11-2	NA	TGTGCCAGCAGCCACCGGTCCGGGGGAGAGACCCAGTACTTC	CASSHRSGGETQYF
13	once	TRBJ1-2	TRBV29-1	NA	TGCAGCGTTGAAGACACAGGGAACTATGGCTACACCTTC	CSVEDTGNYGYTF
12	few	TRBJ2-5	TRBV10-3	NA	TGTGCCATCAGTGACCCTAGTGAGACCCAGTACTTC	CAISDPSETQYF
15	NA	TRBJ2-1	TRBV10-3	TRBD2	TGTGCCATCAGGAAAAGCGGGGCTGGGTTAAATGAGCAGTTCTTC	CAIRKSGAGLNEQFF
12	NA	TRBJ2-5	TRBV7-2	NA	TGTGCCAGCAGCTCTCCACGGGAGACCCAGTACTTC	CASSSPRETQYF
12	NA	TRBJ2-1	TRBV11-2	NA	TGTGCCAGCACCCAAGGGAGCAATGAGCAGTTCTTC	CASTQGSNEQFF
15	NA	TRBJ1-5	TRBV4-2	NA	TGTGCCAGCAGCCAAGTCGGCATGACTGATCAGCCCCAGCATTTT	CASSQVGMTDQPQHF
12	NA	TRBJ2-5	TRBV9	NA	TGTGCCAGCGCGGACAGTTCCCAGACCCAGTACTTC	CASADSSQTQYF
15	few	TRBJ1-1	TRBV25-1	TRBD1	TGTGCCAGCAGTGAATCGGGACAGCTGAACACTGAAGCTTTCTTT	CASSESGQLNTEAFF
13	few	TRBJ2-7	TRBV29-1	TRBD1	TGCAGCGTTTGGACAGGCCCAATCTACGAGCAGTACTTC	CSVWTGPIYEQYF
16	NA	TRBJ2-1	TRBV9	NA	TGTGCCAGCAGCGCCTTAGGGCAGGCCTCCTACAATGAGCAGTTCTTC	CASSALGQASYNEQFF
16	NA	TRBJ1-4	TRBV15	NA	TGTGCCACCAGCAGAGATCAGGCCGCAACTAATGAAAAACTGTTTTTT	CATSRDQAATNEKLFF
11	NA	TRBJ2-7	TRBV2	NA	TGTGCCAGCAACCCCTGGGACGAGCAGTACTTC	CASNPWDEQYF
13	NA	TRBJ2-7	TRBV7-9	NA	TGTGCCAGCAGCTTATTGGTTTCCTACGAGCAGTACTTC	CASSLLVSYEQYF
15	NA	TRBJ2-7	TRBV5-1	NA	TGCGCCAGCAGGCTGGTGCCAGGTAGCTCCTACGAGCAGTACTTC	CASRLVPGSSYEQYF
14	NA	TRBJ2-4	TRBV30	NA	TGTGCCTGGAGTGTGGCCAGGGGTGAAAACATTCAGTACTTC	CAWSVARGENIQYF
13	NA	TRBJ1-1	TRBV29-1	NA	TGCAGCGTTGGCCGGGACCACCGCGTTGAAGCTTTCTTT	CSVGRDHRVEAFF
17	NA	TRBJ2-1	TRBV4-3	NA	TGCGCCAGCAGCCAAGAGGGCGGGGGCAGGGTGGGGAATGAGCAGTTCTTC	CASSQEGGGRVGNEQFF
16	NA	TRBJ2-1	TRBV5-1	NA	TGCGCCAGCAGCTTGCGTAACAGGGACCCCTACAATGAGCAGTTCTTC	CASSLRNRDPYNEQFF
15	NA	TRBJ1-2	TRBV14	TRBD1	TGTGCCAGCAGCCCTGGACAGGGGGCAAGCTATGGCTACACCTTC	CASSPGQGASYGYTF
15	few	TRBJ1-1	TRBV5-1	NA	TGCGCCAGCAGCTTGAAAACTGGGCTTGGGACTGAAGCTTTCTTT	CASSLKTGLGTEAFF
17	NA	TRBJ2-6	TRBV11-1	NA	TGTGCCAGCAGCTTAGGGACGGTGGGCTCTGGGGCCAACGTCCTGACTTTC	CASSLGTVGSGANVLTF
14	NA	TRBJ2-7	TRBV5-4	NA	TGTGCCAGCAGTCGACAACAGGGAGCCCACGAGCAGTACTTC	CASSRQQGAHEQYF
13	NA	TRBJ2-7	TRBV19	NA	TGTGCCAGTAGTTGGGACACAGTACGAGCGCAGTACTTC	CASSWDTVRAQYF
13	few	TRBJ1-6	TRBV7-3	NA	TGTGCCAGCAGCTCTATGAAGGGTTCACCCCTCCACTTT	CASSSMKGSPLHF
14	NA	TRBJ2-1	TRBV19	NA	TGTGCCAGTAGTTCAAGGCCGGGACTCCCCGAGCAGTTCTTC	CASSSRPGLPEQFF
13	NA	TRBJ2-5	TRBV2	NA	TGTGCCAGCAGTGAACCCCGCGGTGGGACCCAGTACTTC	CASSEPRGGTQYF